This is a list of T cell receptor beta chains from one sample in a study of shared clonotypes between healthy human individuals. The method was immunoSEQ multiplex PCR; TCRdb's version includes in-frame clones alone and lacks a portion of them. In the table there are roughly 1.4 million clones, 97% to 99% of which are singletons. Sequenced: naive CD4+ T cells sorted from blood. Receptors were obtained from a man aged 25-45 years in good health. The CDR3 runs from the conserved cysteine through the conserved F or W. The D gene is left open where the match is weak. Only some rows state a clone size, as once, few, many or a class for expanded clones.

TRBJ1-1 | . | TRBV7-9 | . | TGTGCCAGCAGCTTAGCTGGGGGCGCACTAGGGACTGAAGCTTTCTTT | CASSLAGGALGTEAFF
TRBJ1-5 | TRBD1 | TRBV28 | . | TGTGCCAGCAGTTTCCCTGGGACAGCCCAGCATTTT | CASSFPGTAQHF
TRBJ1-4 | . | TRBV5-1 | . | TGCGCCAGCAGCCGAGGGGATAATAATGAAAAACTGTTTTTT | CASSRGDNNEKLFF
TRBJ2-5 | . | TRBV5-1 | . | TGCGCCAGCAGCTCGGGGGAAGAGACCCAGTACTTC | CASSSGEETQYF
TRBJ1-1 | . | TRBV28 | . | TGTGCCAGCATCCTAGGGCCTGTTTCGACTGAAGCTTTCTTT | CASILGPVSTEAFF
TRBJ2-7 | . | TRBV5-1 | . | TGCGCCAGCAGAAGGGAGATAGCCTACGAGCAGTACTTC | CASRREIAYEQYF
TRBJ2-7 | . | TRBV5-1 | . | TGCGCCAGCAGCTTGGGTCACGCAACCTACGAGCAGTACTTC | CASSLGHATYEQYF
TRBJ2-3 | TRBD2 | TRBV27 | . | TGTGCCAGCAGTTTAGAATTCCCTAGCGGGAGTATAGATACGCAGTATTTT | CASSLEFPSGSIDTQYF
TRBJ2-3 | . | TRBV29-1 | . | TGCAGCGCCGCAAACACAGATACGCAGTATTTT | CSAANTDTQYF
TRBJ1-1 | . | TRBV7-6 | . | TGTGCCAGCAGCTCCCTGCCAGCCTCCACTGAAGCTTTCTTT | CASSSLPASTEAFF
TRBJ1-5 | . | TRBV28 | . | TGTGCCAGTATATCCGGGGTCTATCAGCCCCAGCATTTT | CASISGVYQPQHF
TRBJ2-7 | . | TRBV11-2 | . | TGTGCCAGCAGTCTTGCCCGAGCGCAGTACTTC | CASSLARAQYF
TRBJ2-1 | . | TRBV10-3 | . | TGTGCCATCAGTGAGAGGACCCCACTTCAATTCTTC | CAISERTPLQFF
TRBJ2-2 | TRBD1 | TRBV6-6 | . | TGTGCCAGCAGACCCAGGGGGACCGGGGAGCTGTTTTTT | CASRPRGTGELFF
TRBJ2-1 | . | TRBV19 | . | TGTGCCAGTAGTATAGCTACCGGGATCAATTTGTTCTTC | CASSIATGINLFF
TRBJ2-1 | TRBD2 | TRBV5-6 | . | TGTGCCAGCAGCTTTGGGGCTAGCGGGAGAGGTGGGAATGAGCAGTTCTTC | CASSFGASGRGGNEQFF
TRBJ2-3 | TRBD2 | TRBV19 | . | TGTGCCAGTAGTATATTGGCGGGAGGCCTCACAGATACGCAGTATTTT | CASSILAGGLTDTQYF
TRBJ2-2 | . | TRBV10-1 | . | TGCGCCAGCAGCCCCGGAGTGCGAGGGGGGGAGCTGTTTTTT | CASSPGVRGGELFF
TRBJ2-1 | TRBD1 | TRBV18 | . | TGTGCCAGCTCCCCCCTCAGGGGGCGGGACAATGAGCAGTTCTTC | CASSPLRGRDNEQFF
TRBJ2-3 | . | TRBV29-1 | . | TGCAGCGTCCTCCGCACAGATACGCAGTATTTT | CSVLRTDTQYF
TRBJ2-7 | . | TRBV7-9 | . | TGTGCCAGCAGCCCCCCAGACTCAAACGAGCAGTACTTC | CASSPPDSNEQYF
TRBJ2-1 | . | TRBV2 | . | TGTGCCAGCAGCGCTTACAATGAGCAGTTCTTC | CASSAYNEQFF
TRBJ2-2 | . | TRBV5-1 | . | TGCGCCAGCAGCTATGGTTTGGTCGGCACCGGGGAGCTGTTTTTT | CASSYGLVGTGELFF
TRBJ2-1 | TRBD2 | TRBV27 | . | TGTGCCAGCAGAGGACTAGACTCCTACAATGAGCAGTTCTTC | CASRGLDSYNEQFF
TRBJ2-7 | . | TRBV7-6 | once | TGTGCCAGCAGCCCTCTACCGGGTGGTCGATACGAGCAGTACTTC | CASSPLPGGRYEQYF
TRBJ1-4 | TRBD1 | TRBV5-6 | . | TGTGCCAGCAGCTTGGCCCCCAGGGGGCCTAATGAAAAACTGTTTTTT | CASSLAPRGPNEKLFF
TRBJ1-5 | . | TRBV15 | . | TGTGCCACCAGCAGAGCTGTAGACAGCAATCAGCCCCAGCATTTT | CATSRAVDSNQPQHF